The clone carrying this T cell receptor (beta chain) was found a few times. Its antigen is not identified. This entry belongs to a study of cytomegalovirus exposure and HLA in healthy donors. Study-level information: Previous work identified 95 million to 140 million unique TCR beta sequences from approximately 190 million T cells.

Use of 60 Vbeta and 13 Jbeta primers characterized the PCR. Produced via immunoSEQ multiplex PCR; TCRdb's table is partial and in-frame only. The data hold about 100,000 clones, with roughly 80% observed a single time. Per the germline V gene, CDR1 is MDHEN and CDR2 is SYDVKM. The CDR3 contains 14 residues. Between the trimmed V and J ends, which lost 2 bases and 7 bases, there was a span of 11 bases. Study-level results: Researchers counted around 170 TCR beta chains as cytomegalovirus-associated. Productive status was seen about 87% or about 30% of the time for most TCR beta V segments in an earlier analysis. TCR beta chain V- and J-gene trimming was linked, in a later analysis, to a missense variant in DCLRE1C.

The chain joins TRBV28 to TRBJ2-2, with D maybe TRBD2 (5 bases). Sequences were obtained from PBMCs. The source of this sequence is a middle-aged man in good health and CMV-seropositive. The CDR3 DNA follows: TGTGCCAGCAGTTTAGACGGGGTTCTCGGGGAGCTGTTTTTT. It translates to CASSLDGVLGELFF.